The T cell receptor (beta chain) under discussion was sequenced for a study of CD8 T cells in ankylosing spondylitis. Germline V gene data show CDR1 as SQVTM and CDR2 as ANQGSEA. This CDR3 region has 11 residues. V lost 3 bases and J 3 bases, leaving 5 bases between the germline ends. A few counts support this clonotype. One entry per CDR3 protein results from TCRdb running MiXCR on the 5' RACE reads. The sample gives roughly 30,000 distinct CDR3 sequences, approximately 15% of which show up once; 36% is in the top ten. The receptor comes from a male donor with ankylosing spondylitis or in good health (not recorded which). Sequenced sample: blood. The chain uses TRBV29-1 and TRBJ2-5; unclear D gene. The CDR3 here is CSVEEEETQYF. DNA of the CDR3: TGCAGCGTTGAGGAAGAAGAGACCCAGTACTTC.